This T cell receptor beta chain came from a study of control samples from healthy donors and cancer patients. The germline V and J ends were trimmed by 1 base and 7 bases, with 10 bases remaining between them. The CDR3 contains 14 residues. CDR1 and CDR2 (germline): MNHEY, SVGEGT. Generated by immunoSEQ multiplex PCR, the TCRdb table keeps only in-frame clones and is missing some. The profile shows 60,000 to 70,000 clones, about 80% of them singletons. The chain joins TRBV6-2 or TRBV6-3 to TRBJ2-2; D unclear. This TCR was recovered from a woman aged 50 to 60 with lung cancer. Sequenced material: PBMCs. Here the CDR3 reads CASSYYRPGGELFF. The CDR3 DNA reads TGTGCCAGCAGTTACTACCGCCCCGGCGGGGAGCTGTTTTTT.